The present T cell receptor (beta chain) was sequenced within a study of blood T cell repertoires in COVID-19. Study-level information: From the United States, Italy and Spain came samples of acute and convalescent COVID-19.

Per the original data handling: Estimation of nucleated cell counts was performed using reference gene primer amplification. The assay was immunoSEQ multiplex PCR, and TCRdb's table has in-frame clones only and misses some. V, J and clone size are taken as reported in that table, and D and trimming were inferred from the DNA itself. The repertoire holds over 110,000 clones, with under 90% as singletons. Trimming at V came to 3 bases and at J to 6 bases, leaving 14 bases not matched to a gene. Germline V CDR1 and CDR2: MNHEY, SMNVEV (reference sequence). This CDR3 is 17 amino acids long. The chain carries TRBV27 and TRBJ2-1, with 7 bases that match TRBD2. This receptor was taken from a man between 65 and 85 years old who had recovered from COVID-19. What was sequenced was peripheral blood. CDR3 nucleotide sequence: TGTGCCAGCAGTTTTATCGCGACTAGCACCCACCCCAATGAGCAGTTCTTC. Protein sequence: CASSFIATSTHPNEQFF.